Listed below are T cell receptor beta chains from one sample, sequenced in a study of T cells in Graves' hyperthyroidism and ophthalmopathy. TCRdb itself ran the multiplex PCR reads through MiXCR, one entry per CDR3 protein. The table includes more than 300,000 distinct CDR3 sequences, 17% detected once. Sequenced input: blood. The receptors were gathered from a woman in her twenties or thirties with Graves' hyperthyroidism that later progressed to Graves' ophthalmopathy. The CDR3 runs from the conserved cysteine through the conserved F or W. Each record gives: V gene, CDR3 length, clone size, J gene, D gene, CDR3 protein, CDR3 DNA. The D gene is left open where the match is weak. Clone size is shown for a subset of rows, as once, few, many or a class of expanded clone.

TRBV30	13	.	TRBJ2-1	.	CAWSVQGGDEQFF	TGTGCCTGGAGTGTACAGGGTGGGGATGAGCAGTTCTTC
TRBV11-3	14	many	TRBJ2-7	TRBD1	CASSPPGQGGEQYF	TGTGCCAGCAGCCCCCCCGGACAGGGGGGCGAGCAGTACTTC
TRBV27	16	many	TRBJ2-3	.	CASSSFIGRATDTQYF	TGTGCCAGCAGTTCGTTTATCGGGAGAGCCACAGATACGCAGTATTTT
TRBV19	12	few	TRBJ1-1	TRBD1	CASSMGQVEAFF	TGTGCCAGTAGTATGGGACAGGTTGAAGCTTTCTTT
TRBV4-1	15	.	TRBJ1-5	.	CASSQEVTGNQPQHF	TGCGCCAGCAGCCAAGAAGTGACGGGCAATCAGCCCCAGCATTTT
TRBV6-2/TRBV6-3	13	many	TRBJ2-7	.	CASSYPPPREQYF	TGTGCCAGCAGTTACCCCCCTCCACGCGAGCAGTACTTC
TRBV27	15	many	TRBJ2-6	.	CASSLLVSGANVLTF	TGTGCCAGCAGTCTTCTCGTATCTGGGGCCAACGTCCTGACTTTC
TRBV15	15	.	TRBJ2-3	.	CATSSRRQSTDTQYF	TGTGCCACCAGCAGCCGGAGACAGAGCACAGACACGCAGTATTTT
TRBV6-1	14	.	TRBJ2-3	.	CASSPEGRADTQYF	TGTGCCAGCAGCCCCGAGGGCAGGGCAGATACGCAGTATTTT
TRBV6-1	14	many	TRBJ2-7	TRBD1	CASSFWGQGYEQYF	TGTGCCAGCAGTTTTTGGGGACAGGGTTACGAGCAGTACTTC
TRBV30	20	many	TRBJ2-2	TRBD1	CAWCSRGLFLGTANTGELFF	TGTGCCTGGTGCTCACGGGGCCTCTTTCTCGGGACAGCGAACACCGGGGAGCTGTTTTTT
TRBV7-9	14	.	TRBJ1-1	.	CASSLEVRNTEAFF	TGTGCCAGCAGCTTAGAGGTTAGAAACACTGAAGCTTTCTTT
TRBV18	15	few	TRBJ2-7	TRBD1	CASSQGQASSYEQYF	TGTGCCAGCTCCCAGGGACAGGCGAGCTCCTACGAGCAGTACTTC
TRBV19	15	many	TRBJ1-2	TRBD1	CAASLIQGENSGYTF	TGTGCCGCCTCACTAATACAGGGGGAGAATTCTGGCTACACCTTC
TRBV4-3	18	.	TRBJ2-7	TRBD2	CASSQDWGLDLSVREQYF	TGCGCCAGCAGCCAAGATTGGGGACTAGACCTCAGCGTCCGCGAGCAGTACTTC
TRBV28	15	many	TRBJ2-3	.	CASSPRGRFRDTQYF	TGTGCCAGCAGTCCCAGGGGAAGGTTTCGAGATACGCAGTATTTT
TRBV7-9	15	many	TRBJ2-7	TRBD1	CASSLRTGLSYEQYF	TGTGCCAGCAGCTTACGGACAGGGCTCAGCTACGAGCAGTACTTC
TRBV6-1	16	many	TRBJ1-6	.	CASSELGVDYNSPLHF	TGTGCCAGCAGTGAATTAGGGGTAGACTATAATTCACCCCTCCACTTT
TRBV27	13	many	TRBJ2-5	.	CASSTLRGETQYF	TGTGCCAGCAGTACCCTTCGGGGAGAGACCCAGTACTTC
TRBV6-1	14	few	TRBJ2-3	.	CASRTETGTDTQYF	TGTGCCAGCAGAACAGAGACCGGCACAGATACGCAGTATTTT
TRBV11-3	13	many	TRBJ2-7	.	CASSLEVGDEQYF	TGTGCCAGCAGCTTAGAGGTTGGCGACGAGCAGTACTTC
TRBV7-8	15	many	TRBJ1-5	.	CASSLEDTEYQPQHF	TGTGCCAGCAGCTTAGAAGATACAGAATATCAGCCCCAGCATTTT
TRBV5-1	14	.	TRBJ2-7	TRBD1	CASSLRDSQYEQYF	TGCGCCAGCAGCCTCCGGGACAGCCAATACGAGCAGTACTTC
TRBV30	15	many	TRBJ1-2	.	CAWSISVGQNYGYTF	TGTGCCTGGAGTATTAGTGTTGGGCAGAACTATGGCTACACCTTC
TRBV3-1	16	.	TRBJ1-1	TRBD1	CASSPHATGGNTEAFF	TGTGCCAGCAGCCCCCACGCGACAGGGGGCAACACTGAAGCTTTCTTT
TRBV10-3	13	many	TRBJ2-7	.	CAISESGLYEQYF	TGTGCCATCAGTGAGTCAGGGCTCTACGAGCAGTACTTC
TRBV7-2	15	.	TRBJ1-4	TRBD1	CASSWTGQINEKLFF	TGTGCCAGCAGCTGGACGGGACAGATTAATGAAAAACTGTTTTTT
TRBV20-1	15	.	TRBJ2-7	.	CSARVGDLANYEQYF	TGCAGTGCTAGAGTGGGGGATCTTGCGAACTACGAGCAGTACTTC
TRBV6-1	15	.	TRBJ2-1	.	CASSLHQDAYNEQFF	TGTGCCAGCAGCCTACATCAGGACGCTTACAATGAGCAGTTCTTC
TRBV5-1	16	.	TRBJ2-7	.	CASSLTWNSGSYEQYF	TGCGCCAGCAGCCTAACTTGGAACTCGGGATCCTACGAGCAGTACTTC